This TCR beta chain was captured by sequencing in a study of T cells in Graves' hyperthyroidism and ophthalmopathy. Findings and limits, study-wide: Most thyroid clonotypes with frequency above 0.001 were detected in blood.

Only one count was recorded for this clonotype. Its antigen is not known. Template material for amplifying TCR beta CDR3 regions consisted of RNA transcripts. In the first-round RT-PCR of the TCR CDR3, the HTBI primer set was used. One entry per CDR3 protein, called by TCRdb with MiXCR from the multiplex PCR reads. The sample has just over 550,000 distinct CDR3 sequences, just over 45% seen once; the top ten hold 8.2%. With a duration under 2 months, the hyperthyroidism was newly diagnosed in patients aged 18 to 65. Patients showing uncontrolled infection, other autoimmune disease, pregnancy or lactation were ineligible. The V and J ends lost 1 base and 6 bases respectively, with 9 bases between them. The CDR3 contains 13 residues. Germline-derived CDR1 and CDR2 are SEHNR and FQNEAQ (reference sequence).

This clonotype originated in a woman aged 18-29 years with Graves' hyperthyroidism. Sequencing was carried out using peripheral blood or thyroid tissue (not recorded which). The chain is built from TRBV7-9 and TRBJ2-5, with unresolved D. The CDR3 region is CASSLDPAQTQYF. DNA for the CDR3: TGTGCCAGCAGCTTAGATCCCGCGCAGACCCAGTACTTC.